Each of the 13 T cell receptor beta chains below was sequenced from the same sample in a study of PD-L1 blockade in urothelial cancer. The assay was immunoSEQ multiplex PCR, and TCRdb's table has in-frame clones only and misses some. The data show around 70,000 clones, 75% to 90% seen once. Documented time point: pretreatment peripheral blood. Sequencing used PBMCs, obtained around atezolizumab (anti-PD-L1) treatment. These receptors originate from a man in his 70s with urothelial cancer.

The V call is TRBV9, the J call TRBJ1-2; 7 bases align to TRBD1. Losses at the gene ends were 3 bases for V and 3 bases for J; bases not matched to a gene: 5. CDR1 is SGDLS, CDR2 YYNGEE, per germline. This CDR3 region has 14 residues. This CDR3 reads CASSATGTDYGYTF. The DNA of the CDR3 is TGTGCCAGCAGCGCCACCGGGACAGACTATGGCTACACCTTC.

As for this clone: This specimen includes other DNA sequences encoding the same CDR3. This chain joins TRBV5-1 and TRBJ2-1; 12 positions agree with TRBD2. Germline loops: CDR1 SGHRS, CDR2 YFSETQ. The V and J ends lost 4 bases and 2 bases, in that order; junction bases with no gene match: 1. CDR3 size: 15 residues. The CDR3 DNA sequence: TGCGCCAGCAGCCGGACTAGCGGGACCTACAATGAGCAGTTCTTC. Protein sequence: CASSRTSGTYNEQFF.

This clone was seen a handful of times. This sequence joins TRBV5-1 and TRBJ2-3; 7 bases line up with TRBD1. Germline-derived CDR1 and CDR2 are SGHRS and YFSETQ. V lost 3 bases to trimming and J lost 7 bases; unmatched junction nucleotides: 8. The CDR3 has 14 amino acids. The CDR3 sequence is CASSSRTGAYTQYF. In DNA, the CDR3 is TGCGCCAGCAGCTCCAGGACAGGAGCCTATACGCAGTATTTT.

The rearrangement joins TRBV28 to TRBJ2-1; 15 bases map to TRBD2. The V and J ends lost 3 bases and 0 bases, in that order; junction bases with no gene match: 9. The V gene's germline CDR1 is MDHEN and CDR2 SYDVKM. This CDR3 has 20 amino acids. The CDR3 region has the DNA TGTGCCAGCAGTTTCCCTAGGACTAGCGGGAGGGTAACCTCCTACAATGAGCAGTTCTTC. Residues: CASSFPRTSGRVTSYNEQFF.

This chain connects TRBV7-8 to TRBJ1-5; D remains unclear. The CDR3 loop spans 16 amino acids. Trimming stripped 0 bases from V and 2 bases from J, with 11 bases between. Germline CDR1 reads SGHVS; CDR2 reads FQNEAQ. The DNA of the CDR3 is TGTGCCAGCAGCTTAGCAGGCGGGCATGGCAATCAGCCCCAGCATTTT. Amino acid sequence: CASSLAGGHGNQPQHF.

The rearrangement links TRBV5-1 to TRBJ1-4, with 7 bases matching TRBD1. V was clipped by 4 bases and J by 4 bases; unmatched bases: 10. The CDR3 is 16 amino acids. Germline V gives CDR1 SGHRS, CDR2 YFSETQ. The CDR3 sequence is CASSKGTESRNEKLFF. For the CDR3, the DNA is TGCGCCAGCAGCAAGGGGACAGAGAGCCGTAATGAAAAACTGTTTTTT. Full variable domain (remainder filled in from reference TRBV5-1 and TRBJ1-4): KAGVTQTPRYLIKTRGQQVTLSCSPISGHRSVSWYQQTPGQGLQFLFEYFSETQRNKGNFPGRFSGRQFSNSRSEMNVSTLELGDSALYLCASSKGTESRNEKLFFGSGTQLSVL.

This sequence joins TRBV27 and TRBJ2-7; D gene unclear. Trimming cost V 3 bases and J 0 bases, with 9 bases left between them. The CDR3 has 14 amino acids. The germline gives CDR1 MNHEY, CDR2 SMNVEV (reference sequence). The CDR3 DNA sequence: TGTGCCAGCAGTTTCGCCCTATCCTCCTACGAGCAGTACTTC. As protein: CASSFALSSYEQYF.

V usage is TRBV2 and J usage is TRBJ2-5; TRBD1 matches 7 bases. V dropped 6 bases and J dropped 2; count of bases not matched to a gene: 3. CDR1 and CDR2 (germline): SNHLY, FYNNEI. The CDR3 is 13 amino acids. The CDR3: CASRWGQQETQYF. The DNA of the CDR3 is TGTGCCAGCAGGTGGGGACAGCAAGAGACCCAGTACTTC.

This sequence joins TRBV2 and TRBJ2-5; 13 bases align to TRBD2. This CDR3 contains 15 residues. The V and J ends lost 7 bases and 5 bases, in that order; junction bases with no gene match: 7. Per germline, CDR1 SNHLY and CDR2 FYNNEI. CDR3 amino acids: CASIQGLAGPETQYF. The CDR3, as DNA: TGTGCCAGCATCCAGGGACTAGCGGGACCGGAGACCCAGTACTTC.

The gene calls are TRBV9 and TRBJ2-1, with 9 nucleotides matching TRBD2. Germline V lookup: CDR1 SGDLS, CDR2 YYNGEE. The CDR3 has 16 residues. V was pared by 0 bases and J by 5 bases, with 6 bases of the junction left unmatched. The chain's CDR3 is CASSVEAGGLHNEQFF. The CDR3 DNA reads TGTGCCAGCAGCGTAGAGGCGGGAGGGCTCCACAATGAGCAGTTCTTC. Using reference TRBV9 and TRBJ2-1 for the parts outside the CDR3, the full variable domain is DSGVTQTPKHLITATGQRVTLRCSPRSGDLSVYWYQQSLDQGLQFLIQYYNGEERAKGNILERFSAQQFPDLHSELNLSSLELGDSALYFCASSVEAGGLHNEQFFGPGTRLTVL.

This rearrangement joins TRBV12-5 to TRBJ2-3; D may be TRBD2 (5 bases). CDR1 and CDR2 from the germline V gene are LGHNT and FRNRAP. This CDR3 contains 13 residues. Deletions cut 1 base from V and 5 bases from J, with 7 bases between. The DNA for the CDR3 is TGTGCTAGTGGTTTGGGTAGCGTAGATACGCAGTATTTT. Translated: CASGLGSVDTQYF.

The chain carries TRBV14 and TRBJ2-1; 7 nucleotides line up with TRBD2. V was pared by 6 bases and J by 4 bases, with 9 bases of the junction left unmatched. This CDR3 has 15 residues. Germline V gives CDR1 SGHDN, CDR2 FVKESK. The CDR3 region is CASRSTSETYNEQFF. In nucleotides, the CDR3 is TGTGCCAGCAGATCTACTAGCGAGACGTACAATGAGCAGTTCTTC.

This chain connects TRBV5-4 to TRBJ2-5, with TRBD2 as a possible D gene (6 bases). Germline CDR1 and CDR2: SGHNT and YYREEE (reference sequence). This CDR3 has 16 residues. V shed 6 bases and J shed 7 bases, with 25 bases lying between them. The CDR3 reads CASNPDGGAGLVTQYF. The CDR3 bases are TGTGCCAGCAACCCTGATGGCGGGGCGGGACTCGTGACCCAGTACTTC.